The clone carrying this TCR beta chain was seen only once. The antigen is not known. This entry comes from a study of cytomegalovirus exposure and HLA in healthy donors. Overall study findings and caveats: Using the classifier, cytomegalovirus status was reportedly diagnosed with high specificity and sensitivity. HLA alleles showed associations with around 15,000 TCR beta sequences in a later analysis, at a 0.05 false discovery rate. Later analysis associated a missense DCLRE1C variant with TCR beta V- and J-gene trimming.

V lost 0 bases, J lost 5 bases, and 7 bases lay in between. This CDR3 comprises 13 residues. CDR1 and CDR2 (germline): SGDLS, YYNGEE. Primers for the PCR totalled 60 Vbeta and 13 Jbeta. Here immunoSEQ multiplex PCR was the method, and the copy in TCRdb shows in-frame clones only, minus some. The sample contains about 160,000 clones, around 79% of which appear only once. This TCR derives from a woman aged 45-65 years in good health and CMV-seropositive. The V and J genes are TRBV9 and TRBJ2-3, with a weak D call TRBD1 (5 bases). Specimen: PBMCs. The CDR3, as DNA: TGTGCCAGCAGCGTAGTAGGGGAAGATACGCAGTATTTT. It specifies CASSVVGEDTQYF.